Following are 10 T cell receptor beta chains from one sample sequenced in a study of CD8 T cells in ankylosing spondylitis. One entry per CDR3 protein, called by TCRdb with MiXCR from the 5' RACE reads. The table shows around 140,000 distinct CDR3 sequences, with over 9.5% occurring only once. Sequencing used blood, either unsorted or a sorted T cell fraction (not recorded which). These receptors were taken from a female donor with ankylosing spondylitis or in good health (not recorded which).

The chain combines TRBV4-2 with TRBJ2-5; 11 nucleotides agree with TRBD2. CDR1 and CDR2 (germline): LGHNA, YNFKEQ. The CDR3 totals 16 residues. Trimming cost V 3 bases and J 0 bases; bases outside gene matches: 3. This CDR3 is CASSQGLAEYQETQYF. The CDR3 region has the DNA TGTGCCAGCAGCCAGGGACTAGCGGAGTACCAAGAGACCCAGTACTTC.

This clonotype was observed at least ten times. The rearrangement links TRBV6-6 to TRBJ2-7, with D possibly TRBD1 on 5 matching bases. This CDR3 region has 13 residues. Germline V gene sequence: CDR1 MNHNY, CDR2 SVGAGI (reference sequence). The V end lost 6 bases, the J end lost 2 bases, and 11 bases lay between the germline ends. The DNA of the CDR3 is TGTGCCAGCAGACACAGGAGTACCTACGAGCAGTACTTC. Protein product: CASRHRSTYEQYF.

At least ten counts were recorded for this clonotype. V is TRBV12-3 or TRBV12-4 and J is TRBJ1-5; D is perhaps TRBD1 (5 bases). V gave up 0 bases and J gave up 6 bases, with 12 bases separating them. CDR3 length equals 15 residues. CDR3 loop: CASSLAQGRGQPQHF. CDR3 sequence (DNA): TGTGCCAGCAGTTTAGCGCAGGGAAGGGGTCAGCCCCAGCATTTT.

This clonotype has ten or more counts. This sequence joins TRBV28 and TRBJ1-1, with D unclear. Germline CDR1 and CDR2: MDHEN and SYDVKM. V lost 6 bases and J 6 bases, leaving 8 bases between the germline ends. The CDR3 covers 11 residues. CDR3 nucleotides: TGTGCCAGCAGCGATGCTGCTGAAGCTTTCTTT. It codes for CASSDAAEAFF.

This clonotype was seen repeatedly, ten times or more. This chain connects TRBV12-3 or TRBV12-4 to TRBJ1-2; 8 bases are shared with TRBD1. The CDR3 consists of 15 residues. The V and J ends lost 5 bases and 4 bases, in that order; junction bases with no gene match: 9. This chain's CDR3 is CASSIFKDRAYGYTF. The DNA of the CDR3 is TGTGCCAGCAGTATCTTTAAGGACAGGGCCTATGGCTACACCTTC.

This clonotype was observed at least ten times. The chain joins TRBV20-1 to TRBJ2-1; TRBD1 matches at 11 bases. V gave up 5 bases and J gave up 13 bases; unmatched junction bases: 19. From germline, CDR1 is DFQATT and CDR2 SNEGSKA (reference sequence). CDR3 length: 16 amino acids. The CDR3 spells CSAFSPGQGVSSAQFF. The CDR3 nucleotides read TGCAGTGCTTTTTCGCCGGGACAGGGGGTTTCCTCCGCACAGTTCTTC.

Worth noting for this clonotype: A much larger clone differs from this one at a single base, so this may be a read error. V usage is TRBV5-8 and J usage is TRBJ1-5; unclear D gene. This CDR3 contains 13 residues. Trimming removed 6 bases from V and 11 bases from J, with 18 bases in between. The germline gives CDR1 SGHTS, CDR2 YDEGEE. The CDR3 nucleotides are TGTGCCAGCACCATCACGGGTCAGAAGGCCCAGCATTTT. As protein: CASTITGQKAQHF.

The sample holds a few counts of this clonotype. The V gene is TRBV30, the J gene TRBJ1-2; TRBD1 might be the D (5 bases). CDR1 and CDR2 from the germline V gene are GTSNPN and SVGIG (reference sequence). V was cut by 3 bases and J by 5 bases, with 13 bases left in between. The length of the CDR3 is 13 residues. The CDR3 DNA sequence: TGTGCCTGGAGGGGGGGTAATCCATATGGCTACACCTTC. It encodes CAWRGGNPYGYTF.

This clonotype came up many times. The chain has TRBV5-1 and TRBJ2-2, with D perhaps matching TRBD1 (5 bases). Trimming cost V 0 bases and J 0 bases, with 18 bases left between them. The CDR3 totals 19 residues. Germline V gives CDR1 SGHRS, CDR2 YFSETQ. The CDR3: CASSLVPPGLRSNTGELFF. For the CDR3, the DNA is TGCGCCAGCAGCTTGGTCCCCCCAGGGCTAAGGTCGAACACCGGGGAGCTGTTTTTT.

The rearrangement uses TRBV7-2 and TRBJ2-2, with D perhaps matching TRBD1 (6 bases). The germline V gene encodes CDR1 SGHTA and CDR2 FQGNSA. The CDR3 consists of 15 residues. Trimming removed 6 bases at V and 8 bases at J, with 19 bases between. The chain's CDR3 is CASRLLQGSPGELFF. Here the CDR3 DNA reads TGTGCCAGCAGACTCTTACAGGGATCTCCGGGGGAGCTGTTTTTT.